This T cell receptor (beta chain) derives from a study of T cells after posttransplantation cyclophosphamide. Study-wide results and caveats: Skin or GI-infiltrating T cells shared few TRB sequences with blood.

V dropped 2 bases and J dropped 0 bases, with 11 bases sitting between them. Germline V gives CDR1 SNHLY, CDR2 FYNNEI. This CDR3 contains 16 residues. Data came from immunoSEQ multiplex PCR; TCRdb stores just in-frame clones and leaves some out. The data list some 40,000 clones, none observed once; approximately 6.3% falls to the top ten. Peripheral blood was collected from the related graft donor on the marrow donation day. This clone was counted many times. Antigen specificity is unknown. The sequencing sample was made of PBMCs. V and J are TRBV2 and TRBJ2-1; D gene uncertain. This TCR was sampled from a man aged 25 to 40 in good health and a related stem cell transplant donor. CDR3 loop: CASSEPQDSSYNEQFF. The CDR3 nucleotides are TGTGCCAGCAGTGAACCCCAGGATAGCTCCTACAATGAGCAGTTCTTC. The whole variable domain, remainder taken from reference TRBV2 and TRBJ2-1, is EPEVTQTPSHQVTQMGQEVILRCVPISNHLYFYWYRQILGQKVEFLVSFYNNEISEKSEIFDDQFSVERPDGSNFTLKIRSTKLEDSAMYFCASSEPQDSSYNEQFFGPGTRLTVL.